A single sample is the source of the 32 T cell receptor beta chains below, sequenced in a study of T cells in women clearing cervical HPV infection. Measured with immunoSEQ multiplex PCR; TCRdb has only the in-frame clones, and not every one. This sample's table reports about 37,000 clones. Material: blood buffy coat. The receptor set was obtained from a woman between 18 and 69 years old with a cervical HPV16 infection that either progressed to CIN3+ or cleared (not recorded which).

Comment on this clone: Read data end 3 residues before the CDR3 end; the end is taken from the germline J gene. V gene TRBV19 combines with J gene TRBJ1-1; D might be TRBD1 (6 bases). V gave up 1 base and J gave up 4 bases, with 7 bases separating them. Germline CDR1 reads LNHDA; CDR2 reads SQIVND (reference sequence). The CDR3 contains 13 residues. The CDR3 DNA, read in part, is TGTGCCAGTAGTATAGTGGGGGCCACTGAA. Translation: CASSIVGATE. Given in full, the CDR3 is CASSIVGATEAFF.

Worth noting for this clone: The CDR3 is cut off 3 residues early in the read; its end comes from the germline J gene. This chain joins TRBV7-2 and TRBJ2-3, with D possibly matching TRBD1 (6 bases). CDR3 size: 14 residues. Germline lookup yields CDR1 SGHTA and CDR2 FQGNSA. Trimming left V 2 bases short and J 6 bases short, with 12 bases between. CDR3 region: CASSLYRVGDTQYF. The DNA read from the CDR3 is TGTGCCAGCAGCTTATACAGGGTGGGGGATACG.

A remark on this clone: From the germline J gene comes the end of the CDR3, since the read stops 3 residues before it. Other DNA sequences in the sample encode the same CDR3. The chain employs TRBV30 and TRBJ1-2; no firm D call. This CDR3 comprises 17 residues. The germline V gene has CDR1 GTSNPN and CDR2 SVGIG (reference sequence). Trimming removed 0 bases at V and 4 bases at J, with 21 bases between. Incomplete CDR3 DNA: TGTGCCTGGAGTGTACCTTTTCTGAGCGCCTCCTTCTATGGC. Residues: CAWSVPFLSASFYG. From start to end, the CDR3 is CAWSVPFLSASFYGYTF.

The CDR3 reads CASSLEGDRGEGTTEAFF. The sequenced part of the CDR3 DNA is TGCGCCAGCAGCTTGGAAGGGGACAGGGGTGAGGGAACAACTGAA. V usage is TRBV5-1 and J usage is TRBJ1-1; 10 bases fit TRBD1. Sequencing ends 3 residues short of the CDR3 end; the germline J gene provides the rest. Germline V gene sequence: CDR1 SGHRS, CDR2 YFSETQ. V trimming: 0 bases; J trimming: 5 bases; junction bases outside the gene matches: 13. The CDR3 consists of 18 residues.

As regards this clone: With the read ending 3 residues before the CDR3 end, the germline J gene is used to fill in that end. The chain has TRBV30 and TRBJ1-5; 10 nucleotides match TRBD1. CDR1 is GTSNPN and CDR2 is SVGIG in the germline V gene (reference sequence). J lost 7 bases, V lost 3 bases, and 3 bases had no gene match. CDR3 size: 13 residues. CDR3 sequence: CAWRATGGQPQHF. Incomplete CDR3 DNA: TGTGCCTGGAGGGCGACAGGGGGCCAGCCC.

A remark on this clone: From the germline J gene comes the end of the CDR3, since the read stops 3 residues before it. The chain is built from TRBV30 and TRBJ2-3; TRBD2 might be the D (6 bases). Per germline, CDR1 GTSNPN and CDR2 SVGIG (reference sequence). V gave up 0 bases and J gave up 6 bases, with 13 bases separating them. This CDR3 comprises 14 residues. Here the CDR3 reads CAWSVQEGRDTQYF. The DNA read from the CDR3 is TGTGCCTGGAGTGTTCAGGAGGGGCGGGATACG.

Details on this clone: The read is 3 residues too short to cover the CDR3 end, so that end is filled in from the germline J gene. The chain has TRBV19 and TRBJ2-7, with 10 nucleotides matching TRBD2. This CDR3 region has 14 residues. The germline V gene has CDR1 LNHDA and CDR2 SQIVND (reference sequence). After removal of 5 bases from V and 4 bases from J, the junction contained 5 bases not matched to a gene. The CDR3 spells CASSPSGSPYEQYF. CDR3 DNA, as far as it was read: TGTGCCAGTAGTCCTAGCGGGAGTCCGTACGAG.

In regard to this clone: The CDR3 end falls 3 residues outside the read, so it is completed with the germline J gene. J is TRBJ2-1 and V is TRBV20-1; 12 nucleotides line up with TRBD2. The CDR3 runs to 16 residues. The germline CDR1 and CDR2 sequences are DFQATT and SNEGSKA (reference sequence). The V segment lost 1 base and the J segment 6 bases; nucleotides outside the gene matches: 7. The part of the CDR3 DNA that was read is TGCAGTGCTAGAGTCAGACTAGCGGGGGTTACCAATGAG. It encodes CSARVRLAGVTNE. The whole CDR3 protein reads CSARVRLAGVTNEQFF.

The CDR3 spells CASSQSNLVLNTGELFF. CDR3 DNA (partial): TGTGCCAGCAGCCAATCCAATCTAGTTCTGAACACCGGGGAG. The chain carries TRBV14 and TRBJ2-2; the D is unclear. The read terminates 3 residues before the CDR3 end, so the remaining end is supplied by the germline J gene. CDR1 and CDR2 (germline): SGHDN, FVKESK. V dropped 2 bases and J dropped 1 base, with 14 bases sitting between them. This CDR3 comprises 17 residues.

In the case of this clone: The read stops 3 residues short of the end of the CDR3; the missing end is completed from the germline J gene. The chain carries TRBV20-1 and TRBJ2-3; 7 bases are a match to TRBD2. Germline lookup yields CDR1 DFQATT and CDR2 SNEGSKA (reference sequence). The trim removed 0 bases at V and 0 bases at J, leaving 12 bases unmatched. The CDR3 length is 18 residues. CDR3 amino acids: CSARDRGREETSTDTQYF. The CDR3 bases that were read are TGCAGTGCTAGAGATCGCGGGAGAGAGGAAACTAGCACAGATACG.

The DNA read from the CDR3 is TGTGCCATCAGTGACCTCAGGGTGGGTAGCAATCAGCCC. This translates into CAISDLRVGSNQP. The entire CDR3 protein is CAISDLRVGSNQPQHF. The chain couples TRBV10-3 to TRBJ1-5, with D possibly TRBD1 on 5 matching bases. The read ends 3 residues shy of where the CDR3 ends; the end is completed using the germline J gene. Between the trimmed V and J ends, which lost 3 bases and 0 bases, there was a span of 12 bases. Germline loops: CDR1 ENHRY, CDR2 SYGVKD. CDR3 length: 16 residues.

A remark on this clone: The read ends 3 residues shy of where the CDR3 ends; the end is completed using the germline J gene. The V gene is TRBV2, the J gene TRBJ1-5; the D gene is possibly TRBD1 (5 bases). CDR1 is SNHLY, CDR2 FYNNEI, per germline. V shed 6 bases and J shed 1 base, with 10 bases lying between them. The CDR3 covers 14 residues. This CDR3 is CASRRDLSNQPQHF. The CDR3 DNA, read in part, is TGTGCCAGCAGGAGGGACTTGAGCAATCAGCCC. The whole variable domain, filled in from reference TRBV2 and TRBJ1-5, reads EPEVTQTPSHQVTQMGQEVILRCVPISNHLYFYWYRQILGQKVEFLVSFYNNEISEKSEIFDDQFSVERPDGSNFTLKIRSTKLEDSAMYFCASRRDLSNQPQHFGDGTRLSIL.

A remark on this clone: The read ends 3 residues before the CDR3 terminus; that terminus is restored from the germline J gene. This sequence joins TRBV19 and TRBJ1-2; D is uncertain. The germline V gene has CDR1 LNHDA and CDR2 SQIVND (reference sequence). The CDR3 covers 15 residues. Partial CDR3 DNA: TGTGCCAGTAGTATCGCGGGAGGAGCGTACAATGAC. It specifies CASSIAGGAYND. The entire CDR3 is CASSIAGGAYNDYTF.

Note on this clone: Read sequence stops 3 residues before the CDR3 end, and the germline J gene provides the missing end. The V gene is TRBV20-1, the J gene TRBJ1-5; D perhaps matches TRBD1 (5 bases). Deletions cut 6 bases from V and 3 bases from J, with 9 bases between. This CDR3 has 12 amino acids. CDR1 is DFQATT, CDR2 SNEGSKA, per germline (reference sequence). CDR3 sequence reads: CSADSFNQPQHF. The part of the CDR3 DNA that was read is TGCAGTGCCGACAGCTTCAATCAGCCC.

In the case of this clone: The sequence runs out 3 residues before the end of the CDR3; the remainder is reconstructed from the germline J gene. The chain employs TRBV2 and TRBJ2-3, with D possibly matching TRBD2 (5 bases). Per germline, CDR1 SNHLY and CDR2 FYNNEI. V gave up 6 bases and J gave up 5 bases, with 15 bases separating them. The CDR3 is 14 amino acids. Incomplete CDR3 DNA: TGTGCCAGCAGGCCTAGCTCAAATAGAGATACG. Protein: CASRPSSNRDT. The full CDR3 reads CASRPSSNRDTQYF.

On this clone itself: The CDR3 end is not reached by the read, which stops 3 residues before it; the germline J gene fills it in. This sequence joins TRBV13 and TRBJ2-1; 14 nucleotides line up with TRBD2. The CDR3 consists of 17 residues. Unmatched junction bases numbered 9, after V lost 3 bases and J lost 8 bases. From germline, CDR1 is PRHDT and CDR2 FYEKMQ (reference sequence). The sequenced CDR3 bases are TGTGCCAGCAGCTTCCGACTAGCGGGAGGGCCAAGGGATGAG. Encoded protein: CASSFRLAGGPRDE. The complete CDR3 sequence is CASSFRLAGGPRDEQFF.

About this clone itself: The read falls 3 residues short of the CDR3 end, and the missing part is taken from the germline J gene. J is TRBJ2-1 and V is TRBV30; 9 nucleotides align to TRBD1. From germline, CDR1 is GTSNPN and CDR2 SVGIG (reference sequence). The J segment lost 7 bases and the V segment lost 1 base, leaving 5 bases of the junction unmatched. The CDR3 totals 14 residues. The chain's CDR3 is CAWSADRGPNEQFF. Incomplete CDR3 DNA: TGTGCCTGGAGTGCGGACAGGGGTCCGAATGAG.

Worth noting for this clone: The read terminates 3 residues ahead of where the CDR3 ends, so the germline J gene completes it. The chain combines TRBV6-2 or TRBV6-3 with TRBJ1-1; TRBD1 aligns across 8 bases. J was trimmed by 2 bases and V by 4 bases; bases with no gene match: 6. Germline lookup yields CDR1 MNHEY and CDR2 SVGEGT. The CDR3 spans 15 residues. This CDR3 is CASSFDRGRNTEAFF. Incomplete CDR3 DNA: TGTGCCAGCAGTTTCGACAGGGGCAGAAACACTGAA.

CDR3 bases read: TGTGCCAGTAGTATTCGCCCGACTTCAGGGCGCGGAGAGACC. This translates into CASSIRPTSGRGET. The full CDR3 reads CASSIRPTSGRGETQYF. This chain joins TRBV19 and TRBJ2-5, with D possibly being TRBD1 (5 bases). The read falls 3 residues short of the CDR3 end, and the missing part is taken from the germline J gene. Per the germline V gene, CDR1 is LNHDA and CDR2 is SQIVND (reference sequence). V shed 3 bases and J shed 4 bases, with 21 bases lying between them. CDR3 length equals 17 residues.

Concerning this clone: The missing CDR3 end, 3 residues past where the read stops, is filled in from the germline J gene. The chain combines TRBV11-2 with TRBJ2-1; weak D call: TRBD1 (5 bases). V was cut by 0 bases and J by 9 bases, with 6 bases left in between. This CDR3 has 12 amino acids. Germline V gene sequence: CDR1 SGHAT, CDR2 FQNNGV. The CDR3 bases that were read are TGTGCCAGCAGCTTAGATCAGGGTGAG. Encoded protein: CASSLDQGE. The full CDR3 protein reads CASSLDQGEQFF.

Comment on this clone: Read coverage stops 3 residues before the CDR3 terminus; the germline J gene supplies the remainder. The genes are TRBV2 and TRBJ1-2; TRBD1 aligns across 10 bases. V dropped 6 bases and J dropped 3; count of bases not matched to a gene: 7. The CDR3 runs to 15 residues. The germline CDR1 and CDR2 sequences are SNHLY and FYNNEI. CDR3 in amino acids: CASRAETGGYYGYTF. The CDR3 DNA, read in part, is TGTGCCAGCAGAGCAGAGACAGGGGGCTACTATGGC.

As to this clone: The CDR3 goes on 3 residues after the read ends, and that part is filled in from the germline J gene. The chain links TRBV7-9 to TRBJ1-2; TRBD1 aligns across 7 bases. The CDR3 has 13 amino acids. The germline V gene has CDR1 SEHNR and CDR2 FQNEAQ (reference sequence). CDR3 DNA, as far as it was read: TGTGCCAGCAGCTTAGGCGGGACAGCCGAC. This sequence encodes CASSLGGTAD. The complete CDR3 protein is CASSLGGTADYTF.

The CDR3 reads CASSPGGNSPLHF. CDR3 DNA, as far as it was read: TGTGCCAGCAGCCCGGGGGGCAATTCACCC. The chain employs TRBV7-8 and TRBJ1-6; D perhaps matches TRBD1 (6 bases). The read finishes 3 residues shy of the CDR3 end, and the germline J gene is used to complete it. CDR3 length: 13 amino acids. The germline CDR1 and CDR2 sequences are SGHVS and FQNEAQ. Trimming removed 5 bases at V and 7 bases at J, with 9 bases between.

In regard to this clone: The read stops 3 residues short of the end of the CDR3; the missing end is completed from the germline J gene. The chain has TRBV7-9 and TRBJ1-1; 9 bases are shared with TRBD1. J gave up 6 bases and V 5 bases, and 7 bases lay outside the gene matches. The CDR3 loop spans 14 amino acids. CDR1 SEHNR and CDR2 FQNEAQ come from the germline V gene (reference sequence). CDR3 DNA (partial): TGTGCCAGCAGCAAGACGGGACAGGGCGCTGAA. Its protein is CASSKTGQGAE. The full CDR3 protein is CASSKTGQGAEAFF.

Points on this clone: The CDR3 extends 3 residues past the end of the read, so its final part is completed from the germline J gene. V gene TRBV19 combines with J gene TRBJ1-2; a weak D match, TRBD1 (5 bases). From germline, CDR1 is LNHDA and CDR2 SQIVND (reference sequence). This CDR3 has 16 residues. CDR3 DNA, as far as it was read: TGTGCCAGTAGTTCCTCGACTAGCGGGGCCGGAGATACC. This gives the protein CASSSSTSGAGDT. The complete CDR3 protein is CASSSSTSGAGDTYTF.

With respect to this clone: The sequenced fragment ends 3 residues before the CDR3 boundary, so the rest is inferred from the germline J gene. This chain uses TRBV5-1 with TRBJ2-3; TRBD2 might be the D (6 bases). This CDR3 is built from 17 residues. The V and J ends lost 4 bases and 0 bases respectively, with 18 bases between them. Germline CDR1 SGHRS, CDR2 YFSETQ. CDR3 region: CASSGGLGGFSTDTQYF. CDR3 DNA, as far as it was read: TGCGCCAGCAGCGGCGGGTTGGGAGGCTTCAGCACAGATACG. Combining the CDR3 with reference TRBV5-1 and TRBJ2-3 gives the whole variable domain KAGVTQTPRYLIKTRGQQVTLSCSPISGHRSVSWYQQTPGQGLQFLFEYFSETQRNKGNFPGRFSGRQFSNSRSEMNVSTLELGDSALYLCASSGGLGGFSTDTQYFGPGTRLTVL.

A remark on this clone: The CDR3 end lies 3 residues beyond the end of the read and is filled in from the germline J gene. The genes are TRBV18 and TRBJ1-1; D remains ambiguous. V was trimmed by 1 base and J by 4 bases, leaving 13 bases between them. This CDR3 is 15 amino acids long. CDR1 KGHSH and CDR2 LQKENI come from the germline V gene. CDR3 DNA (partial): TGTGCCAGCTCACCACTGGACTTAGACGGCACTGAA. Its protein product is CASSPLDLDGTE. The CDR3 as a whole reads CASSPLDLDGTEAFF.

The CDR3 protein is CASSLAQGNSPLFF. CDR3 DNA (partial): TGTGCCAGCAGCTTGGCCCAGGGAAATTCACCA. This sequence joins TRBV5-8 and TRBJ1-4, with D maybe TRBD1 (5 bases). The read terminates 3 residues before the CDR3 end, so the remaining end is supplied by the germline J gene. The germline V gene has CDR1 SGHTS and CDR2 YDEGEE. This CDR3 spans 14 amino acids.

A note on this clone: The CDR3 end lies 3 residues beyond the end of the read and is filled in from the germline J gene. V is TRBV20-1 and J is TRBJ2-1; weak D call: TRBD2 (5 bases). V was shortened by 1 base and J by 7 bases, with 11 bases between the two germline ends. The CDR3 runs to 13 residues. In germline, CDR1 is DFQATT, CDR2 SNEGSKA (reference sequence). The sequenced CDR3 bases are TGCAGTGCTAGAGGACCGGGGATGAATGAG. Amino acids: CSARGPGMNE. The whole CDR3 sequence reads CSARGPGMNEQFF.

A word on this clone: The CDR3 end lies 3 residues beyond the end of the read and is filled in from the germline J gene. The rearrangement joins TRBV19 to TRBJ2-1, with TRBD2 matching over 10 bases. Germline CDR1 LNHDA, CDR2 SQIVND (reference sequence). The junction had 6 bases not matched to a gene; V was cut back by 4 bases and J by 6 bases. There are 15 residues in the CDR3. The CDR3 region is CASSKGLATFNEQFF. Incomplete CDR3 DNA: TGTGCCAGTAGTAAGGGACTAGCGACTTTCAATGAG.

A note on this clone: The read ends 3 residues early relative to the CDR3; the germline J gene fills the gap. This sequence joins TRBV11-1 and TRBJ1-1; 11 bases are shared with TRBD1. The CDR3 sequence is 15 residues long. V shed 3 bases and J 4 bases; nucleotides not matched to a gene: 4. The germline V gene has CDR1 SGHAT and CDR2 FQDESV (reference sequence). CDR3 residues: CASSLGQGEVTEAFF. Incomplete CDR3 DNA: TGTGCCAGCAGCTTGGGACAGGGGGAGGTCACTGAA.

With regard to this clone: The read is 3 residues too short to cover the CDR3 end, so that end is filled in from the germline J gene. The chain combines TRBV5-1 with TRBJ2-1; 13 bases are a match to TRBD2. CDR3 size: 15 residues. Germline V gene lookup returns CDR1 SGHRS and CDR2 YFSETQ. The ends lost 4 bases at V and 8 bases at J; junction bases unmatched: 6. CDR3 bases read: TGCGCCAGCAGCGGTCGACTAGCGGGGGGCTATGAG. It codes for CASSGRLAGGYE. The CDR3, in full, reads CASSGRLAGGYEQFF.